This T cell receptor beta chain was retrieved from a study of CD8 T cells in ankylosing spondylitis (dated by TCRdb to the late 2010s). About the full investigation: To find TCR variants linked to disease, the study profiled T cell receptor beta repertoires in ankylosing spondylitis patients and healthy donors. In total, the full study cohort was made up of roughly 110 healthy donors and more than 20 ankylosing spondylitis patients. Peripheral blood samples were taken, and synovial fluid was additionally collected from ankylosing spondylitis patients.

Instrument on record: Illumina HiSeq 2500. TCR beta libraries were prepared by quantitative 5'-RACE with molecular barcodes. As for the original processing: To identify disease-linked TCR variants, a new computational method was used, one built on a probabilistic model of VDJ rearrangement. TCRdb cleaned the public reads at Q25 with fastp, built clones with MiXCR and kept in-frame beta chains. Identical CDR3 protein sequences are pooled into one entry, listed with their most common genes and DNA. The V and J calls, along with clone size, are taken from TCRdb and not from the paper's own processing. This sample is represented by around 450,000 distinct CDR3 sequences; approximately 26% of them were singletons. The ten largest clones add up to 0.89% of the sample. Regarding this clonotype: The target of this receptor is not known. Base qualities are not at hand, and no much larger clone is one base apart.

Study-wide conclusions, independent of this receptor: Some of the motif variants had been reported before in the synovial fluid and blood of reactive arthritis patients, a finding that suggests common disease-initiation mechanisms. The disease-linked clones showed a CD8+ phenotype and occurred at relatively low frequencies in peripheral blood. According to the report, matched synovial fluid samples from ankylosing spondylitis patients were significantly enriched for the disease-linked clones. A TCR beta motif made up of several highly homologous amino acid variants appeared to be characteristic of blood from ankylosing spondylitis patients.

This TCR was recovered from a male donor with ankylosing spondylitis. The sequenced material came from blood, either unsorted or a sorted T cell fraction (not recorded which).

CDR3 sequence: CASSPRGAGAADTQYF. The DNA sequence reads TGCGCCAGCAGCCCACGGGGGGCAGGGGCCGCAGATACGCAGTATTTT. The rearranged segments are TRBV5-1 and TRBJ2-3, with TRBD2 perhaps the D gene, on 7 matching bases. The CDR3 starts with the cysteine, ends with the phenylalanine, and has 16 residues. The entry retains the CDR3 DNA only, 48 bases that are in frame from base 1. The germline V gene gives CDR1 as SGHRS and CDR2 as YFSETQ. The junction carries 19 bases between V and J, which are trimmed by 4 bases and 4 bases respectively.